This T cell receptor beta chain was captured by sequencing in a study of T cell repertoires in cytomegalovirus infection. Study-level information: The public TCR beta signatures pointed to both CMV infection and matching HLA type. Whole-study results and caveats: Accumulated public TCR beta family frequency recognized individuals carrying CMV together with the relevant HLA. HLA-C-restricted CMV clonotypes gave the most frequent clonotype in two of eight donors.

This clonotype was detected only a few times. The target antigen is unknown. This CDR3 region has 14 residues. Per germline, CDR1 SGHNT and CDR2 YYREEE (reference sequence). Losses at the gene ends were 4 bases for V and 5 bases for J; bases not matched to a gene: 8. TCRdb processed the reads anew with MiXCR; each CDR3 protein has one entry. The data hold under 850,000 distinct CDR3 sequences, with 33% observed a single time. The sequence was obtained from a human donor in good health (CMV status not recorded). Some clones in this sample may be carry-over from other donors' samples. Source: cultured PBMCs, taken from culture after CMV antigen stimulation. The chain is built from TRBV5-4 and TRBJ2-5; 7 bases line up with TRBD1. The CDR3 nucleotides read TGTGCCAGCAGCCCGGGACAGTTATTGGAGACCCAGTACTTC. Protein sequence: CASSPGQLLETQYF.